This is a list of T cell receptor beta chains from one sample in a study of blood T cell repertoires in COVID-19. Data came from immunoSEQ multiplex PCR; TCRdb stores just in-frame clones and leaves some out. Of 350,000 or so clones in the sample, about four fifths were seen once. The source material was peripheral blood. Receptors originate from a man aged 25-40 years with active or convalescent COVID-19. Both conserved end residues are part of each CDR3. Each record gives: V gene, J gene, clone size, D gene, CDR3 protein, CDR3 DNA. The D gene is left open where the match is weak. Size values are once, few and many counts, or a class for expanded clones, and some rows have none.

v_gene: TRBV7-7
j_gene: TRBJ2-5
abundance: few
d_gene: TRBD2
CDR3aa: CASSPGLAGVSKETQYF
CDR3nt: TGTGCCAGCAGCCCCGGACTAGCGGGAGTAAGTAAGGAGACCCAGTACTTC

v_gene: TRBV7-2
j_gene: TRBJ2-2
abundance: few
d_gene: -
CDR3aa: CASSPDSVNTGELFF
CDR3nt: TGTGCCAGCAGCCCGGACAGCGTAAACACCGGGGAGCTGTTTTTT

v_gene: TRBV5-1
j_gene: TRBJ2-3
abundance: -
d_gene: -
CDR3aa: CASSLATGAGNTDTQYF
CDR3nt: TGCGCCAGCAGCTTGGCCACCGGCGCGGGAAACACAGATACGCAGTATTTT

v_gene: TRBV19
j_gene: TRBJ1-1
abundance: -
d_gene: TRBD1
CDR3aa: CASTGQGKLRVNTEAFF
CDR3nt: TGTGCCAGTACAGGACAGGGGAAGCTCAGGGTGAACACTGAAGCTTTCTTT

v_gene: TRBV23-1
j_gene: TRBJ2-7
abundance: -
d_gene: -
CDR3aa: CASSQSLTTYYEQYF
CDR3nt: TGCGCCAGCAGTCAATCCCTGACTACCTACTACGAGCAGTACTTC

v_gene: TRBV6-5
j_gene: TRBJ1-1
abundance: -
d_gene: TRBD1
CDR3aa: CASKAFDRVPTEAFF
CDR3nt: TGTGCCAGCAAGGCTTTCGACAGGGTGCCCACTGAAGCTTTCTTT

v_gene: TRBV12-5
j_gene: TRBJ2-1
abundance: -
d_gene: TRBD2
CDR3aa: CASGVAGEVVNEQFF
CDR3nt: TGTGCTAGTGGAGTAGCGGGAGAGGTTGTCAATGAGCAGTTCTTC

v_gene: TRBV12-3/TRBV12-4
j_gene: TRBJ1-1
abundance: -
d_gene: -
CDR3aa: CASSFPGTEAFF
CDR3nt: TGTGCCAGCAGTTTCCCGGGTACTGAAGCTTTCTTT

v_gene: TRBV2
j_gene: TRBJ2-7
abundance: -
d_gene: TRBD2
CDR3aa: CASSGGTSYEQYF
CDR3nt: TGTGCCAGCAGTGGGGGGACTAGCTACGAGCAGTACTTC

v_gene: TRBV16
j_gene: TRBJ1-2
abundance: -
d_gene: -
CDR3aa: CASSQIGTSTNYGYTF
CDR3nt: TGTGCCAGCAGCCAAATCGGGACAAGTACTAACTATGGCTACACCTTC

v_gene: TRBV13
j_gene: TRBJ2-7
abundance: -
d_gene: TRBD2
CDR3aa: CASSLAGGSYEQYF
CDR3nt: TGTGCCAGCAGCTTAGCGGGAGGGTCCTACGAGCAGTACTTC

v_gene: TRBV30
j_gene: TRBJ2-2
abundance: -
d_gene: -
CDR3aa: CAWSADLNTGELFF
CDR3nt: TGTGCCTGGAGCGCCGACTTAAACACCGGGGAGCTGTTTTTT

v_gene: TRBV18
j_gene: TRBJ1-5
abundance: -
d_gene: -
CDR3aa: CASSPAGYQPQHF
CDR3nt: TGTGCCAGCTCACCAGCCGGTTACCAGCCCCAGCATTTT

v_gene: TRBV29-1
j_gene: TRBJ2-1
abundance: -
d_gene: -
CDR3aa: CRGGGNNNEQFF
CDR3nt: TGCAGGGGGGGAGGTAACAACAATGAGCAGTTCTTC

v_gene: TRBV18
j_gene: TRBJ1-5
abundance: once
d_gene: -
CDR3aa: CASSPADSNQPQHF
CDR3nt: TGTGCCAGCTCACCGGCAGATAGCAATCAGCCCCAGCATTTT

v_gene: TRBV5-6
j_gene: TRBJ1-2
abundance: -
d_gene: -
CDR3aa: CASSPPGSYGYTF
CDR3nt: TGTGCCAGCAGCCCGCCGGGGAGCTATGGCTACACCTTC

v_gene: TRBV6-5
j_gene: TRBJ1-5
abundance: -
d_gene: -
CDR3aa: CASTPGGGNQPQHF
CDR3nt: TGTGCCAGCACCCCCGGGGGTGGCAATCAGCCCCAGCATTTT

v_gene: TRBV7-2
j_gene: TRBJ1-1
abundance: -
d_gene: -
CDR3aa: CASSLGAGNTEAFF
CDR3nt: TGTGCCAGCAGCTTAGGAGCAGGGAACACTGAAGCTTTCTTT

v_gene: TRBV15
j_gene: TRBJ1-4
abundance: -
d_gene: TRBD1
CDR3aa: CATSRDRVGEKLFF
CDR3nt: TGTGCCACCAGCAGGGACAGGGTGGGTGAAAAACTGTTTTTT

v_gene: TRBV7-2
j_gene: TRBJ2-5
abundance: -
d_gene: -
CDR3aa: CASSLGPSSGTQYF
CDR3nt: TGTGCCAGCAGCTTAGGGCCCTCCTCGGGGACCCAGTACTTC

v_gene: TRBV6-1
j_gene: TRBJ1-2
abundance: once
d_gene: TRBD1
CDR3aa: CASSEVQGYGYTF
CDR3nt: TGTGCCAGCAGTGAAGTACAGGGGTATGGCTACACCTTC

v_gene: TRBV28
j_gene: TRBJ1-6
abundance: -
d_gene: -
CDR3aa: CASTSAGRSPLHF
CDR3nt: -

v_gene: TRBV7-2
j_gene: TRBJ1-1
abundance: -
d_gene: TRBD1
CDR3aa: CASSLTGANTEAFF
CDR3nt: TGTGCCAGCAGCTTAACAGGGGCGAACACTGAAGCTTTCTTT

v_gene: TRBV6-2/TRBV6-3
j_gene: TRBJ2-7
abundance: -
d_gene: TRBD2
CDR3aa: CASSYSGGSLSYEQYF
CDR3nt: TGTGCCAGCAGTTACTCCGGGGGGTCCCTTTCATACGAGCAGTACTTC

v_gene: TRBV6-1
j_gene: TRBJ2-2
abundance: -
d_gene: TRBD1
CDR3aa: CASSDPWGQINTGELFF
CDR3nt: TGTGCCAGCAGTGACCCCTGGGGACAGATCAACACCGGGGAGCTGTTTTTT

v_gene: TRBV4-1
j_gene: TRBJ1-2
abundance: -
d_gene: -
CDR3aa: CASSPEGTGSGYTF
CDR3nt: TGCGCCAGCAGCCCCGAAGGAACAGGGTCTGGCTACACCTTC

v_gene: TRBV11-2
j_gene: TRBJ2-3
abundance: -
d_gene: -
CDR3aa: CASSPRTGFSTDTQYF
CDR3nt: TGTGCCAGCAGCCCCCGGACGGGATTCTCCACAGATACGCAGTATTTT

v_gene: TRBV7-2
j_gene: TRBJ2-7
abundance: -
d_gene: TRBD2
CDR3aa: CASSLRTSSSYEQYF
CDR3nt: TGTGCCAGCAGCTTAAGGACTAGCAGCTCCTACGAGCAGTACTTC

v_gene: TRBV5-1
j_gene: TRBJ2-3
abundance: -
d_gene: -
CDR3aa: CASSLEEVSTDTQYF
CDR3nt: TGCGCCAGCAGCTTGGAAGAGGTTAGCACAGATACGCAGTATTTT

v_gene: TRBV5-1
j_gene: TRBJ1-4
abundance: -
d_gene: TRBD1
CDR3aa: CASSVTGQTNEKLFF
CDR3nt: TGCGCCAGCAGCGTGACGGGACAGACTAATGAAAAACTGTTTTTT

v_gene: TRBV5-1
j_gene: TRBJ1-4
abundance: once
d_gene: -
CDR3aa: CASSLELGGGANEKLFF
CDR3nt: TGCGCCAGCAGCTTGGAATTAGGAGGAGGTGCTAATGAAAAACTGTTTTTT

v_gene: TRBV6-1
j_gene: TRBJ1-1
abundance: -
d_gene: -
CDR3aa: CASSEGGWQSEAFF
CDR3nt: TGTGCCAGCAGTGAAGGCGGCTGGCAGTCGGAAGCTTTCTTT

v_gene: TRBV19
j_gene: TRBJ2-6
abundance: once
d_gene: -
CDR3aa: CASSGQIRISGANVLTF
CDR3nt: TGTGCCAGTAGCGGACAGATTCGCATCTCTGGGGCCAACGTCCTGACTTTC

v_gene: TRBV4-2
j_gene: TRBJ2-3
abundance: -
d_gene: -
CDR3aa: CASSPSVNTQYF
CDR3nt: TGTGCCAGCAGCCCCTCCGTAAATACGCAGTATTTT

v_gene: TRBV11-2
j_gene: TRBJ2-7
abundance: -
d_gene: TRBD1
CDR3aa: CASSLMSDRAVEQYF
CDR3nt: TGTGCCAGCAGCTTAATGAGCGACAGGGCTGTTGAGCAGTACTTC

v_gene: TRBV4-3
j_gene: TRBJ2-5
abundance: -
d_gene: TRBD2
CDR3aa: CASSRLAGGQETQYF
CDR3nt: TGCGCCAGCAGCCGCCTAGCGGGGGGACAAGAGACCCAGTACTTC

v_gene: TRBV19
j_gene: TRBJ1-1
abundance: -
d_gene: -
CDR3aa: CASTTGWRNTEAFF
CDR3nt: TGTGCCAGTACCACAGGGTGGCGGAACACTGAAGCTTTCTTT

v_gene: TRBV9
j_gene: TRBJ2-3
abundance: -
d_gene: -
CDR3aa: CASSREGGMTDTQYF
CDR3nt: TGTGCCAGCAGTCGCGAGGGCGGGATGACAGATACGCAGTATTTT

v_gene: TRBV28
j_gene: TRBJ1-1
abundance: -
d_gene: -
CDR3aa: CASSSTRLNTEAFF
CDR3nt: TGTGCCAGCAGTTCCACCCGGTTGAACACTGAAGCTTTCTTT

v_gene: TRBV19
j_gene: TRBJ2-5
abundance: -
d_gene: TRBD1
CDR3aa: CATRGRSRETQYF
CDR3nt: TGTGCCACCAGGGGGAGATCGCGAGAGACCCAGTACTTC